This record covers a single TCR beta chain. The antigen remains undetermined. Data came from immunoSEQ multiplex PCR; TCRdb stores just in-frame clones and leaves some out. The sample records some 350,000 clones, about 90% being singletons. This sample was taken from a study of Ad26.COV2.S vaccination and SARS-CoV-2 variants. Study-level results: Non-spike TCR breadth did not differ much between vaccine and placebo recipients.

Germline values: CDR1 SGHTA, CDR2 FQGNSA. The CDR3 covers 14 residues. V was shortened by 5 bases and J by 6 bases, with 15 bases between the two germline ends. The V call is TRBV7-2, the J call TRBJ2-3; a possible D gene is TRBD2 (7 bases). This TCR came from a human donor who had recovered from COVID-19. The specimen comprised peripheral blood, sampled after recovery from COVID-19. The DNA of the CDR3 is TGTGCCAGCAGCAATGGGGGGGGCCAGGATACGCAGTATTTT. Translating gives CASSNGGGQDTQYF.